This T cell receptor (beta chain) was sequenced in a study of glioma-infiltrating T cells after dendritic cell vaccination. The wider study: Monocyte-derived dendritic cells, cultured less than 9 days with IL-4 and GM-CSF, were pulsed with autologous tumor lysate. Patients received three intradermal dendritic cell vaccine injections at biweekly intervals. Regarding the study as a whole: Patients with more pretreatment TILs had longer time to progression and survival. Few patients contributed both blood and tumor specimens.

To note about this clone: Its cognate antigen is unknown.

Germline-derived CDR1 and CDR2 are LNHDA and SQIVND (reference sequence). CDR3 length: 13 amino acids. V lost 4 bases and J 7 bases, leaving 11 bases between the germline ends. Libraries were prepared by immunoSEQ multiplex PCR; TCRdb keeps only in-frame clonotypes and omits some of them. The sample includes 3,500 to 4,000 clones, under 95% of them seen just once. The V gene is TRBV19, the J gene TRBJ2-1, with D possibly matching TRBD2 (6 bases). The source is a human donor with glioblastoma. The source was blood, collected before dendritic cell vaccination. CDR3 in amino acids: CASSTGVGNEQFF. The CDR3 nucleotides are TGTGCCAGTAGTACGGGAGTGGGGAATGAGCAGTTCTTC.